This passage covers 32 T cell receptor beta chains from one sample sequenced in a study of CXCR3-negative and CXCR3-positive naive CD8 T cells. TRB cDNA was prepared as libraries by UMI-labeled 5' RACE. TCRdb reprocessed the 5' RACE reads, with one entry per CDR3 protein and no DNA. This sample's table reports fewer than 60,000 distinct CDR3 sequences. The sequencing sample was made of naive CXCR3- CD8+ T cells from blood. Described subset: CD45RO-CCR7+CD27+CD95- naive CD8+ T cells lacking CXCR3 (TNR3-). The source is a human donor in good health. Some clones in this sample may be carry-over from other donors' samples.

The chain combines TRBV7-9 with TRBJ2-5; TCRdb returns TRBD1, unconfirmable since there is no DNA. In germline, CDR1 is SEHNR, CDR2 FQNEAQ (reference sequence). The CDR3 length is 14 residues. The CDR3 protein is CASSRDRSQETQYF.

The rearrangement uses TRBV20-1 and TRBJ2-3; TCRdb gives TRBD2 as the D gene, but with no DNA this cannot be confirmed. The CDR3 is made up of 15 amino acids. Germline V lookup: CDR1 DFQATT, CDR2 SNEGSKA (reference sequence). This chain's CDR3 is CSARDREGRADTQYF.

J is TRBJ2-1 and V is TRBV7-3; TCRdb's D gene call, TRBD1, goes unchecked for lack of DNA. The CDR3 is 14 amino acids. CDR1 SGHTA and CDR2 FQGTGA come from the germline V gene. The CDR3 sequence: CASSPETGHNEQFF.

The genes are TRBV28 and TRBJ2-7; lacking DNA, the TRBD2 call made by TCRdb goes unchecked. The CDR3 extends over 16 amino acids. Per germline, CDR1 MDHEN and CDR2 SYDVKM. CDR3 residues: CASSTTETSGRAKQYF.

This sequence joins TRBV4-1 and TRBJ2-7. The CDR3 is 14 amino acids. Germline CDR1 is MGHRA and CDR2 is YSYEKL. The CDR3: CASSQDPGTYEQYF.

This chain uses TRBV29-1 with TRBJ2-4. Germline CDR1 reads SQVTM; CDR2 reads ANQGSEA. The CDR3 sequence is 11 residues long. The CDR3 reads CSVDSKNIQYF.

The chain couples TRBV28 to TRBJ2-5; TCRdb indicates TRBD2, and absent DNA this call remains unverified. The CDR3 extends over 15 amino acids. Germline values: CDR1 MDHEN, CDR2 SYDVKM. CDR3 region: CASSFSPLTQETQYF.

This rearrangement joins TRBV7-9 to TRBJ2-5; TCRdb gives TRBD1 as the D gene, but with no DNA this cannot be confirmed. The CDR3 contains 15 residues. Germline CDR1 SEHNR, CDR2 FQNEAQ (reference sequence). CDR3 sequence: CASSRLQGAPETQYF.

The chain has TRBV27 and TRBJ2-6; no DNA is available, so the TRBD2 call from TCRdb remains unchecked. CDR1 and CDR2 (germline): MNHEY, SMNVEV (reference sequence). This CDR3 comprises 16 residues. CDR3 protein: CASTSLGSSGANVLTF.

V is TRBV2 and J is TRBJ2-1; the D gene TCRdb calls, TRBD2, cannot be checked with no DNA. The CDR3 sequence is 15 residues long. The germline CDR1 and CDR2 sequences are SNHLY and FYNNEI. CDR3: CASSLTSGSLNEQFF.

J is TRBJ2-2 and V is TRBV18; TCRdb's assignment of TRBD1 cannot be checked, as there is no DNA. The CDR3 length is 17 residues. Germline V gene lookup returns CDR1 KGHSH and CDR2 LQKENI. Here the CDR3 reads CASSPDPSGRSGGELFF.

The rearrangement links TRBV6-5 to TRBJ2-7; TCRdb designates TRBD1, a call that cannot be tested without DNA. This CDR3 region has 11 residues. Germline loops: CDR1 MNHEY, CDR2 SVGAGI. This CDR3 reads CASRRDTQQYF.

This chain connects TRBV29-1 to TRBJ2-7; absent DNA, TCRdb's TRBD1 call cannot be checked. Germline V gene data show CDR1 as SQVTM and CDR2 as ANQGSEA. The CDR3 is 15 amino acids. CDR3 in amino acids: CSVEERRDRSYEQYF.

This sequence joins TRBV4-3 and TRBJ2-3; the TCRdb D gene call, TRBD2, has no DNA to confirm it. This CDR3 contains 16 residues. CDR1 and CDR2 (germline): LGHNA, YSLEER. The CDR3 is CASSQDPSAESDTQYF.

The chain couples TRBV29-1 to TRBJ2-3; without DNA, the TCRdb call of TRBD1 cannot be checked. Per germline, CDR1 SQVTM and CDR2 ANQGSEA. The CDR3 totals 16 residues. The CDR3 sequence is CSVSDRGPGGPDTQYF.

This chain connects TRBV28 to TRBJ1-1; as DNA is missing, the TRBD1 call by TCRdb cannot be tested. Germline V gives CDR1 MDHEN, CDR2 SYDVKM. The CDR3 is made up of 16 amino acids. The CDR3 loop is CASSLVTGPKNTEAFF. Full variable domain (outside the CDR3, taken from reference TRBV28 and TRBJ1-1): DVKVTQSSRYLVKRTGEKVFLECVQDMDHENMFWYRQDPGLGLRLIYFSYDVKMKEKGDIPEGYSVSREKKERFSLILESASTNQTSMYLCASSLVTGPKNTEAFFGQGTRLTVV.

This rearrangement joins TRBV21-1 to TRBJ2-5; the TCRdb D gene call, TRBD1, has no DNA to confirm it. TRBV21-1 is annotated as a pseudogene. This CDR3 has 14 residues. The CDR3 protein is CASSKEQGVETQYF.

The gene calls are TRBV11-2 and TRBJ2-7; without DNA, the TCRdb call of TRBD2 cannot be checked. Per germline, CDR1 SGHAT and CDR2 FQNNGV. This CDR3 contains 15 residues. The CDR3 loop reads CASSIGTSGGYEQYF.

This rearrangement joins TRBV7-3 to TRBJ2-5; without DNA, the TCRdb call of TRBD2 cannot be checked. Germline V gene lookup returns CDR1 SGHTA and CDR2 FQGTGA. There are 15 residues in the CDR3. CDR3 sequence: CASSNAAGGAETQYF.

This chain connects TRBV25-1 to TRBJ1-1. Per the germline V gene, CDR1 is MGHDK and CDR2 is SYGVNS. The CDR3 totals 11 residues. The chain's CDR3 is CASSMNTEAFF. Supplemented by reference TRBV25-1 and TRBJ1-1, the full variable domain reads EADIYQTPRYLVIGTGKKITLECSQTMGHDKMYWYQQDPGMELHLIHYSYGVNSTEKGDLSSESTVSRIRTEHFPLTLESARPSHTSQYLCASSMNTEAFFGQGTRLTVV.

This chain links TRBV29-1 with TRBJ2-3; TCRdb outputs TRBD2, but without DNA this stays unchecked. Looked up from germline, CDR1 is SQVTM and CDR2 is ANQGSEA. This CDR3 region has 15 residues. The CDR3 protein is CSVEGALSWADTQYF.

V is TRBV10-3 and J is TRBJ2-5; TCRdb outputs TRBD2, but without DNA this stays unchecked. The CDR3 totals 12 residues. Per the germline V gene, CDR1 is ENHRY and CDR2 is SYGVKD. The CDR3 sequence is CAISPAGGRQYF.

The gene calls are TRBV7-9 and TRBJ2-5; TCRdb lists TRBD2, though no DNA is available to test this call. Germline CDR1 reads SEHNR; CDR2 reads FQNEAQ (reference sequence). The CDR3 spans 17 residues. This CDR3 reads CASSAQGLAGGQETQYF.

The rearrangement links TRBV2 to TRBJ2-7; no DNA is available, so the TRBD1 call from TCRdb remains unchecked. In germline, CDR1 is SNHLY, CDR2 FYNNEI. There are 13 residues in the CDR3. CDR3 sequence: CATSWTGAYEQYF.

The rearrangement uses TRBV20-1 and TRBJ2-7; the TRBD2 assignment by TCRdb is unverifiable without DNA. The CDR3 is made up of 15 amino acids. The germline V gene encodes CDR1 DFQATT and CDR2 SNEGSKA (reference sequence). The chain's CDR3 is CSARKSSGDFYEQYF.

This chain joins TRBV19 and TRBJ1-1; TCRdb reports TRBD1, a call that lacks DNA to check it against. Germline values: CDR1 LNHDA, CDR2 SQIVND (reference sequence). The CDR3 totals 13 residues. CDR3 protein: CASSNQGFAEAFF.

The chain links TRBV5-1 to TRBJ2-3. The CDR3 sequence is 13 residues long. The germline CDR1 and CDR2 sequences are SGHRS and YFSETQ. The chain's CDR3 is CASSLDQEDTQYF.

The chain employs TRBV7-2 and TRBJ1-1; TCRdb outputs TRBD1, but without DNA this stays unchecked. Germline V lookup: CDR1 SGHTA, CDR2 FQGNSA. This CDR3 is 16 amino acids long. The CDR3 loop reads CASSSIQGIYHTEAFF.

This chain connects TRBV5-6 to TRBJ2-1; TCRdb's assignment of TRBD2 cannot be checked, as there is no DNA. The CDR3 is 16 amino acids. Germline assignment: CDR1 SGHDT and CDR2 YYEEEE. CDR3 amino acids: CASSLNLADLYNEQFF.

This rearrangement joins TRBV12-3 or TRBV12-4 to TRBJ2-7; TCRdb selects TRBD1, and the lack of DNA leaves this call unchecked. CDR3 size: 13 residues. The CDR3 spells CASSRQVSYEQYF.

The V gene is TRBV19, the J gene TRBJ2-5; TCRdb gives TRBD2 as the D gene, but with no DNA this cannot be confirmed. Germline-derived CDR1 and CDR2 are LNHDA and SQIVND (reference sequence). The CDR3 has 13 amino acids. CDR3 amino acids: CASTSGAQETQYF.

The chain recombines TRBV27 with TRBJ1-1; the D call of TRBD1 rests on TCRdb alone, since no DNA is present to check it. CDR3 size: 15 residues. CDR1 and CDR2 (germline): MNHEY, SMNVEV (reference sequence). The CDR3 loop reads CASTAFGTGYTEAFF.